Each of the 19 T cell receptor beta chains below was sequenced from the same sample in a study of blood T cell repertoires in COVID-19. Method: immunoSEQ multiplex PCR; TCRdb's copy keeps in-frame clones and lacks some. The table has about 150,000 clones, more than 80% seen once. The sequenced sample consisted of peripheral blood. The receptors stem from a woman aged 40 to 50 with acute or convalescent COVID-19.

This chain joins TRBV5-4 and TRBJ2-7, with D possibly matching TRBD2 (6 bases). The CDR3 length is 14 residues. The V end lost 4 bases, the J end lost 2 bases, and 13 bases lay between the germline ends. CDR1 and CDR2 (germline): SGHNT, YYREEE (reference sequence). DNA for the CDR3: TGTGCCAGCAGCACTGTGGGAGGAACCTACGAGCAGTACTTC. Protein sequence: CASSTVGGTYEQYF.

The chain has TRBV10-3 and TRBJ1-1; 7 bases match TRBD1. V dropped 0 bases and J dropped 4; count of bases not matched to a gene: 5. Germline V CDR1 and CDR2: ENHRY, SYGVKD. This CDR3 region has 15 residues. The CDR3 nucleotides read TGTGCCATCAGTGAGTCGCCTGCAGGGGGCACTGAAGCTTTCTTT. It specifies CAISESPAGGTEAFF.

This chain connects TRBV5-5 to TRBJ2-1; 8 nucleotides agree with TRBD1. The CDR3 is 16 amino acids. J was trimmed by 5 bases and V by 0 bases; bases with no gene match: 7. The germline V gene has CDR1 SGHKS and CDR2 YYEKEE (reference sequence). Here the CDR3 reads CASSLGPGTGNNEQFF. CDR3 sequence (DNA): TGTGCCAGCAGCTTGGGACCCGGGACAGGTAACAATGAGCAGTTCTTC.

This chain uses TRBV30 with TRBJ2-1, with 8 nucleotides matching TRBD2. V lost 4 bases to trimming and J lost 8 bases; unmatched junction nucleotides: 4. The length of the CDR3 is 12 residues. CDR1 is GTSNPN and CDR2 is SVGIG in the germline V gene (reference sequence). In DNA form, the CDR3 reads TGTGCCTGGAAAGGACTAGCCTATGAGCAGTTCTTC. Its protein product is CAWKGLAYEQFF. The entire variable domain, with the rest obtained from reference TRBV30 and TRBJ2-1, is as follows: SQTIHQWPATLVQPVGSPLSLECTVEGTSNPNLYWYRQAAGRGLQLLFYSVGIGQISSEVPQNLSASRPQDRQFILSSKKLLLSDSGFYLCAWKGLAYEQFFGPGTRLTVL.

This chain links TRBV29-1 with TRBJ2-7; D is uncertain. CDR1 SQVTM and CDR2 ANQGSEA come from the germline V gene. The CDR3 is 10 residues long. V lost 4 bases to trimming and J lost 6 bases, with 7 bases between them. CDR3 nucleotide sequence: TGCAGCGTTGCCGGGTCCGAGCAGTACTTC. This codes for CSVAGSEQYF.

The chain combines TRBV7-3 with TRBJ2-1, with 8 bases matching TRBD1. The germline CDR1 and CDR2 sequences are SGHTA and FQGTGA. Trimming took 3 bases from V and 8 from J; bases not matched to a gene: 3. The CDR3 is made up of 13 amino acids. The CDR3 reads CASSFTGGHEQFF. The CDR3 coding sequence is TGTGCCAGCAGCTTCACAGGGGGACATGAGCAGTTCTTC.

This clone has more than one count but fewer than ten. This chain joins TRBV6-5 and TRBJ1-4; 8 bases map to TRBD1. This CDR3 is 15 amino acids long. Trimming took 5 bases from V and 8 from J; bases not matched to a gene: 10. Germline V gene lookup returns CDR1 MNHEY and CDR2 SVGAGI. CDR3 nucleotides: TGTGCCAGCAGTACCCAGGGGGCGCGGGAAGAAAAACTGTTTTTT. It yields the protein CASSTQGAREEKLFF.

The V gene is TRBV7-9, the J gene TRBJ2-1, with 10 bases matching TRBD2. The CDR3 consists of 13 residues. Unmatched junction bases numbered 7, after V lost 2 bases and J lost 15 bases. In germline, CDR1 is SEHNR, CDR2 FQNEAQ (reference sequence). This chain's CDR3 is CASSLSGGASRFF. The CDR3 region has the DNA TGTGCCAGCAGCTTAAGCGGGGGGGCCTCTCGGTTCTTC.

The chain carries TRBV7-9 and TRBJ2-7, with 9 bases fitting TRBD1. Trimming took 4 bases from V and 4 from J; bases not matched to a gene: 8. CDR3 length equals 15 residues. Germline V gene lookup returns CDR1 SEHNR and CDR2 FQNEAQ (reference sequence). CDR3 amino acids: CASSSRDRERYEQYF. The CDR3 nucleotides read TGTGCCAGCAGCTCCAGGGACAGGGAAAGGTACGAGCAGTACTTC.

This chain links TRBV24-1 with TRBJ2-5; 10 nucleotides align to TRBD2. This CDR3 has 15 amino acids. Germline-derived CDR1 and CDR2 are KGHDR and SFDVKD. J gave up 5 bases and V 4 bases, and 6 bases lay outside the gene matches. The CDR3 reads CATSDPSGSGETQYF. The CDR3 region has the DNA TGTGCCACCAGTGACCCTAGCGGGAGCGGGGAGACCCAGTACTTC.

The V gene is TRBV6-1, the J gene TRBJ1-1; D might be TRBD1 (5 bases). V was cut by 1 base and J by 2 bases, with 23 bases left in between. The CDR3 runs to 19 residues. Germline lookup yields CDR1 MNHNS and CDR2 SASEGT. The CDR3 reads CASSEVNGFHSGVNTEAFF. CDR3 bases: TGTGCCAGCAGTGAAGTCAACGGATTCCACTCGGGGGTTAACACTGAAGCTTTCTTT.

The genes are TRBV7-9 and TRBJ1-1; unclear D gene. Germline V gene data show CDR1 as SEHNR and CDR2 as FQNEAQ (reference sequence). This CDR3 contains 13 residues. The V gene lost 7 bases and the J gene lost 0 bases, with 9 bases spanning the gap. In nucleotides, the CDR3 is TGTGCCAGCACAGAACAGATGAACACTGAAGCTTTCTTT. It encodes CASTEQMNTEAFF. Full variable domain (rest looked up from reference TRBV7-9 and TRBJ1-1): DTGVSQNPRHKITKRGQNVTFRCDPISEHNRLYWYRQTLGQGPEFLTYFQNEAQLEKSRLLSDRFSAERPKGSFSTLEIQRTEQGDSAMYLCASTEQMNTEAFFGQGTRLTVV.

This clone was detected only once. This rearrangement joins TRBV3-1 (or the pseudogene TRBV3-2) to TRBJ2-2, with D uncertain. The CDR3 contains 12 residues. Deletions cut 6 bases from V and 6 bases from J, with 8 bases between. Looked up from germline, CDR1 is LGHDT and CDR2 is YNNKEL (reference sequence). This chain's CDR3 is CASRSRAGELFF. Written as DNA, the CDR3 is TGTGCCAGCAGATCCCGGGCCGGGGAGCTGTTTTTT.

The gene calls are TRBV19 and TRBJ1-3, with TRBD1 identical over 8 bases. The CDR3 has 15 amino acids. The ends lost 4 bases at V and 7 bases at J; junction bases unmatched: 9. Germline assignment: CDR1 LNHDA and CDR2 SQIVND (reference sequence). The CDR3 region is CASSTGQGPGNTIYF. In nucleotides, the CDR3 is TGTGCCAGTAGTACCGGACAGGGTCCGGGCAACACCATATATTTT. The variable domain in full, completed from reference TRBV19 and TRBJ1-3, reads DGGITQSPKYLFRKEGQNVTLSCEQNLNHDAMYWYRQDPGQGLRLIYYSQIVNDFQKGDIAEGYSVSREKKESFPLTVTSAQKNPTAFYLCASSTGQGPGNTIYFGEGSWLTVV.

Only one count was recorded for this clone. The chain carries TRBV5-4 and TRBJ2-2; the D gene is possibly TRBD1 (5 bases). This CDR3 contains 16 residues. Germline values: CDR1 SGHNT, CDR2 YYREEE (reference sequence). V shed 1 base and J shed 1 base, with 11 bases lying between them. CDR3 nucleotide sequence: TGTGCCAGCAGCTTGAAAAACGGACAGAACACCGGGGAGCTGTTTTTT. This sequence encodes CASSLKNGQNTGELFF. The variable domain in full, completed from reference TRBV5-4 and TRBJ2-2, reads ETGVTQSPTHLIKTRGQQVTLRCSSQSGHNTVSWYQQALGQGPQFIFQYYREEENGRGNFPPRFSGLQFPNYSSELNVNALELDDSALYLCASSLKNGQNTGELFFGEGSRLTVL.

V is TRBV10-3 and J is TRBJ2-1; 11 nucleotides agree with TRBD2. CDR1 is ENHRY and CDR2 is SYGVKD in the germline V gene. The CDR3 contains 20 residues. V lost 5 bases, J lost 9 bases, and 24 bases stayed unmatched. This chain's CDR3 is CAISNLGQPGLAENLGEQFF. The CDR3 region has the DNA TGTGCCATCAGTAATCTGGGACAGCCGGGACTAGCGGAGAATCTTGGTGAGCAGTTCTTC.

This clone was found once. The chain carries TRBV6-1 and TRBJ1-6; D remains unclear. V was cut by 3 bases and J by 5 bases, with 5 bases left in between. CDR1 and CDR2 (germline): MNHNS, SASEGT. The length of the CDR3 is 13 residues. The CDR3 loop is CASSETNNSPLHF. The CDR3 nucleotides are TGTGCCAGCAGTGAGACTAATAATTCACCCCTCCACTTT.

The chain couples TRBV29-1 to TRBJ2-1; D is possibly TRBD2 (6 bases). Germline V gene lookup returns CDR1 SQVTM and CDR2 ANQGSEA. CDR3 size: 12 residues. In DNA form, the CDR3 reads TGCAGGGGTGGGGACTTCATGAATGAGCAGTTCTTC. Protein sequence: CRGGDFMNEQFF.

The CDR3 here is CASSLGTPNIQYF. The CDR3 DNA sequence: TGTGCCAGCAGCCTAGGAACCCCAAACATTCAGTACTTC. The J gene is TRBJ2-4, the V gene TRBV2; D uncertain. With 6 bases removed from V and 6 bases from J, the gap between germline ends came to 12 bases. The CDR3 has 13 residues. The V gene's germline CDR1 is SNHLY and CDR2 FYNNEI.